Included here is one TCR beta chain sequence, with context. Its specificity is not known. These data are taken from a study of cytomegalovirus exposure and HLA in healthy donors. PCR primers comprised 60 Vbeta and 13 Jbeta primers. Libraries were prepared by immunoSEQ multiplex PCR; TCRdb keeps only in-frame clonotypes and omits some of them. Of under 150,000 clones in the sample, roughly 9.6% were seen once. Notes on the study in general: Analysis was performed later, and it showed HLA-associated TCR beta chains to be more clonally expanded than equally common others. Previously analyzed data showed that most TCR beta V segments were productive at a frequency of about 87% or about 30%.

The CDR3 is 14 amino acids. V was cut by 5 bases and J by 1 base, with 12 bases left in between. Germline V CDR1 and CDR2: LNHNV, YYDKDF (reference sequence). The chain joins TRBV15 to TRBJ2-7, with a possible D match to TRBD1 (6 bases). Sample: PBMCs. This TCR derives from a woman between 40 and 50 years old in good health and CMV-seropositive. Here the CDR3 reads CATSGRTASYEQYF. The DNA of the CDR3 is TGTGCCACCAGCGGACGGACAGCTTCCTACGAGCAGTACTTC.